One sample yielded the 27 T cell receptor beta chains listed below, sequenced in a study of T cell changes during pregnancy in multiple sclerosis. Repertoires were generated with immunoSEQ multiplex PCR, while TCRdb's copy carries only in-frame clones and drops some. The sample yields some 37,000 clones, about 90% seen once. Sequencing used CD8+ T cells from peripheral blood mononuclear cells, obtained after pregnancy. These receptors were taken from a female donor with multiple sclerosis, enrolled in a pregnancy study.

In its sample, this clone was seen once. CDR3 in amino acids: CASSADRVYGYTF. CDR3 nucleotides: TGTGCCTCCTCGGCCGACAGGGTTTATGGCTACACCTTC. The gene calls are TRBV19 and TRBJ1-2; 7 bases align to TRBD1. The ends lost 11 bases at V and 5 bases at J; junction bases unmatched: 11. The CDR3 length is 13 residues. CDR1 and CDR2 (germline): LNHDA, SQIVND (reference sequence).

V is TRBV6-5 and J is TRBJ1-1; no reliable D call. The CDR3 loop spans 15 amino acids. Germline V gene sequence: CDR1 MNHEY, CDR2 SVGAGI. Between the trimmed V and J ends, which lost 0 bases and 1 base, there was a span of 9 bases. CDR3 in DNA: TGTGCCAGCAGTTACTCGGACGGGGAGAACACTGAAGCTTTCTTT. This translates into CASSYSDGENTEAFF.

The J gene is TRBJ1-2, the V gene TRBV19; the D gene is possibly TRBD1 (6 bases). This CDR3 has 13 residues. Germline CDR1 reads LNHDA; CDR2 reads SQIVND (reference sequence). Trimming stripped 6 bases from V and 8 bases from J, with 16 bases between. This chain's CDR3 is CASSPQGRDGYTF. CDR3 in DNA: TGTGCCAGTAGCCCTCAGGGGCGCGACGGCTACACCTTC.

The chain is built from TRBV2 and TRBJ2-7; 10 nucleotides agree with TRBD2. Losses at the gene ends were 2 bases for V and 5 bases for J; bases not matched to a gene: 15. CDR3 length equals 18 residues. The V gene's germline CDR1 is SNHLY and CDR2 FYNNEI. CDR3 DNA: TGTGCCAGCAGTGAAAACAGGGTATCTAGCGGGAGAATCCACGAGCAGTACTTC. Protein sequence: CASSENRVSSGRIHEQYF.

The gene calls are TRBV2 and TRBJ1-2; 7 bases align to TRBD1. With V trimmed by 10 bases and J by 7 bases, 12 bases remained unmatched. CDR3 length: 13 residues. Germline lookup yields CDR1 SNHLY and CDR2 FYNNEI. The CDR3 protein is CATYRSGGTGYTF. The CDR3 nucleotides read TGTGCCACCTACCGGTCAGGGGGAACTGGCTACACCTTC.

This clone was counted once. The chain has TRBV6-5 and TRBJ1-1; perhaps TRBD1 as D (5 bases). V shed 2 bases and J shed 1 base, with 14 bases lying between them. Germline CDR1 is MNHEY and CDR2 is SVGAGI. This CDR3 has 16 amino acids. The DNA for the CDR3 is TGTGCCAGCAGTTACGAGGCCTCAGACAGGAACACTGAAGCTTTCTTT. This encodes CASSYEASDRNTEAFF.

The chain is built from TRBV27 and TRBJ2-7, with D possibly matching TRBD1 (6 bases). V gave up 7 bases and J gave up 6 bases, with 10 bases separating them. This CDR3 region has 11 residues. The V gene's germline CDR1 is MNHEY and CDR2 SMNVEV (reference sequence). CDR3 in DNA: TGTGCCAGCATGACAGGATTCGAGCAGTACTTC. Amino acid sequence: CASMTGFEQYF.

This clone has a single count. This chain connects TRBV5-4 to TRBJ2-2; D may be TRBD2 (6 bases). The CDR3 covers 12 residues. Per the germline V gene, CDR1 is SGHNT and CDR2 is YYREEE (reference sequence). V lost 6 bases and J 5 bases, leaving 8 bases between the germline ends. CDR3 bases: TGTGCCAGCAAGGAGGGGACCGGGGAGCTGTTTTTT. Translation: CASKEGTGELFF. Looking up the rest from reference TRBV5-4 and TRBJ2-2 gives the full variable domain: ETGVTQSPTHLIKTRGQQVTLRCSSQSGHNTVSWYQQALGQGPQFIFQYYREEENGRGNFPPRFSGLQFPNYSSELNVNALELDDSALYLCASKEGTGELFFGEGSRLTVL.

The chain joins TRBV2 to TRBJ2-2, with a tentative D call TRBD1 (5 bases). This CDR3 contains 15 residues. Germline lookup yields CDR1 SNHLY and CDR2 FYNNEI. The germline V and J ends were trimmed by 2 bases and 3 bases, with 10 bases remaining between them. The CDR3 spells CASSEIRADTGELFF. The CDR3 DNA reads TGTGCCAGCAGTGAAATCAGGGCGGACACCGGGGAGCTGTTTTTT.

The genes are TRBV5-1 and TRBJ2-1, with TRBD1 identical over 10 bases. The CDR3 covers 20 residues. V trimming: 6 bases; J trimming: 0 bases; junction bases outside the gene matches: 18. CDR1 and CDR2 from the germline V gene are SGHRS and YFSETQ. The CDR3 DNA is TGCGCCAGCACCTCCACCAACCTACGACAGGGGGCTAGCTCCTACAATGAGCAGTTCTTC. It encodes CASTSTNLRQGASSYNEQFF.

The J gene is TRBJ1-2, the V gene TRBV2, with D perhaps matching TRBD1 (6 bases). Germline CDR1 is SNHLY and CDR2 is FYNNEI. The length of the CDR3 is 11 residues. V gave up 10 bases and J gave up 8 bases, with 14 bases separating them. Here the CDR3 reads CATQTGGGYTF. Here the CDR3 DNA reads TGTGCCACCCAGACAGGCGGAGGCTACACCTTC.

On this clone: The junction departs from the called germline gene at one end, perhaps through a read error. The chain joins TRBV5-5 to TRBJ1-4, with 7 nucleotides matching TRBD1. The CDR3 has 15 amino acids. CDR1 is SGHKS, CDR2 YYEKEE, per germline (reference sequence). DNA of the CDR3: TGTGCCAGCAGCTTCACAGGGGCCCAGCGTGAAGAACTGTTTTTT. This gives the protein CASSFTGAQREELFF.

The gene calls are TRBV5-5 and TRBJ2-3; D may be TRBD2 (7 bases). The V and J ends lost 9 bases and 11 bases respectively, with 19 bases between them. In germline, CDR1 is SGHKS, CDR2 YYEKEE (reference sequence). This CDR3 is 12 amino acids long. For the CDR3, the DNA is TGTGCCACCTCCCGCGGGGGCCCGATGCAGTATTTT. This sequence encodes CATSRGGPMQYF.

The chain has TRBV5-1 and TRBJ2-7; TRBD2 might be the D (6 bases). CDR1 is SGHRS, CDR2 YFSETQ, per germline. V shed 0 bases and J shed 1 base, with 11 bases lying between them. This CDR3 contains 15 residues. This CDR3 reads CASSLASGPSYEQYF. The CDR3 DNA follows: TGCGCCAGCAGCTTGGCCAGCGGGCCTTCCTACGAGCAGTACTTC.

The rearrangement links TRBV15 to TRBJ2-5; TRBD1 matches at 7 bases. The CDR3 runs 14 residues. J lost 5 bases, V lost 8 bases, and 11 bases had no gene match. Germline loops: CDR1 LNHNV, CDR2 YYDKDF (reference sequence). CDR3 DNA: TGTGCCACCTCCATCCGGGACAGTCGGGAGACCCAGTACTTC. Its translation is CATSIRDSRETQYF.

The V call is TRBV5-4, the J call TRBJ1-2, with unresolved D. The CDR3 totals 15 residues. The V and J ends lost 2 bases and 0 bases respectively, with 11 bases between them. CDR1 is SGHNT and CDR2 is YYREEE in the germline V gene (reference sequence). CDR3 in amino acids: CASSLRGLPNYGYTF. The CDR3, as DNA: TGTGCCAGCAGCTTAAGAGGGCTTCCTAACTATGGCTACACCTTC.

The rearrangement joins TRBV2 to TRBJ1-1; D unresolved. The CDR3 is 15 amino acids. CDR1 and CDR2 from the germline V gene are SNHLY and FYNNEI. The V end was cut by 8 bases, the J end by 2 bases, with 18 bases between. CDR3 amino acids: CASPGSGRKNTEAFF. CDR3 DNA: TGTGCCAGCCCGGGATCGGGGAGAAAAAACACTGAAGCTTTCTTT.

The DNA for the CDR3 is TGTGCCACCTCCTCTTTACAAGAGACCCAGTACTTC. Amino acids: CATSSLQETQYF. The chain has TRBV15 and TRBJ2-5; D gene unclear. The CDR3 has 12 amino acids. V was clipped by 8 bases and J by 2 bases, with 9 bases between them. Germline V gene data show CDR1 as LNHNV and CDR2 as YYDKDF (reference sequence).

In its sample, this clone was seen once. V is TRBV6-1 and J is TRBJ2-7; 11 bases fit TRBD2. J was trimmed by 2 bases and V by 5 bases; bases with no gene match: 2. There are 14 residues in the CDR3. Germline V gene data show CDR1 as MNHNS and CDR2 as SASEGT. The CDR3 sequence is CASSLAGGPYEQYF. The CDR3 DNA reads TGTGCCAGCAGTTTAGCGGGAGGGCCCTACGAGCAGTACTTC.

This chain links TRBV10-3 with TRBJ1-4, with 10 bases lining up with TRBD1. The germline CDR1 and CDR2 sequences are ENHRY and SYGVKD. This CDR3 has 15 residues. V dropped 9 bases and J dropped 5; count of bases not matched to a gene: 9. For the CDR3, the DNA is TGTGCCATAAATACACCGGGACAGGGGAATGAAAAACTGTTTTTT. It is translated as CAINTPGQGNEKLFF.

The V gene is TRBV7-6, the J gene TRBJ1-1, with D unclear. Germline CDR1 is SGHVS and CDR2 is FNYEAQ. This CDR3 is 15 amino acids long. V was cut by 5 bases and J by 6 bases, with 19 bases left in between. The CDR3 DNA reads as TGTGCCAGCAGCCTCTTACGGGAGGGTTTTTCTGAAGCTTTCTTT. Protein product: CASSLLREGFSEAFF.

The chain recombines TRBV7-9 with TRBJ2-1; D might be TRBD2 (5 bases). V was trimmed by 5 bases and J by 9 bases, leaving 17 bases between them. The germline V gene has CDR1 SEHNR and CDR2 FQNEAQ (reference sequence). The CDR3 spans 14 residues. The CDR3 loop reads CASSGGALEGEQFF. In DNA, the CDR3 is TGTGCCAGCAGCGGAGGCGCTCTCGAGGGTGAGCAGTTCTTC.

The chain employs TRBV27 and TRBJ1-4; 8 nucleotides line up with TRBD1. V gave up 7 bases and J gave up 4 bases; unmatched junction bases: 5. Germline V gene data show CDR1 as MNHEY and CDR2 as SMNVEV (reference sequence). The CDR3 contains 14 residues. CDR3 in amino acids: CASTPTGGNEKLFF. The CDR3 nucleotides are TGTGCCAGCACCCCAACAGGGGGTAATGAAAAACTGTTTTTT.

This clone was seen once. The genes are TRBV29-1 and TRBJ2-7; 8 bases are shared with TRBD1. The CDR3 contains 17 residues. The V segment lost 2 bases and the J segment 6 bases; nucleotides outside the gene matches: 18. Germline loops: CDR1 SQVTM, CDR2 ANQGSEA. CDR3 sequence (DNA): TGCAGCGTTGAAAGTAGGGGAGCAGGGGGCCGGATGAGCGAGCAGTACTTC. Translating gives CSVESRGAGGRMSEQYF.

CDR3 in amino acids: CASSSPVDEGGYTF. The CDR3, as DNA: TGTGCCAGCAGTTCCCCCGTTGATGAGGGAGGCTACACCTTC. The chain joins TRBV28 to TRBJ1-2, with D unclear. CDR3 length: 14 amino acids. Germline lookup yields CDR1 MDHEN and CDR2 SYDVKM. V lost 4 bases and J lost 8, with 17 bases in between.

This clone has more than one count but fewer than ten. The chain couples TRBV9 to TRBJ1-1, with 7 positions matching TRBD1. With 5 bases clipped from V and 4 bases from J, the junction kept 11 bases outside the gene matches. The CDR3 spans 15 residues. Germline-derived CDR1 and CDR2 are SGDLS and YYNGEE. CDR3 nucleotides: TGTGCCAGCAGGGACAGGAGAGCGCGTGGCACTGAAGCTTTCTTT. It encodes CASRDRRARGTEAFF. The full variable domain, in which reference TRBV9 and TRBJ1-1 provide the parts outside the CDR3, is DSGVTQTPKHLITATGQRVTLRCSPRSGDLSVYWYQQSLDQGLQFLIQYYNGEERAKGNILERFSAQQFPDLHSELNLSSLELGDSALYFCASRDRRARGTEAFFGQGTRLTVV.

The chain recombines TRBV29-1 with TRBJ2-7; D is possibly TRBD1 (6 bases). V lost 7 bases and J lost 4, with 14 bases in between. The CDR3 loop spans 12 amino acids. Germline loops: CDR1 SQVTM, CDR2 ANQGSEA. The CDR3 loop reads CSGGQRGYEQYF. CDR3 DNA: TGCAGCGGAGGACAGCGCGGGTACGAGCAGTACTTC.